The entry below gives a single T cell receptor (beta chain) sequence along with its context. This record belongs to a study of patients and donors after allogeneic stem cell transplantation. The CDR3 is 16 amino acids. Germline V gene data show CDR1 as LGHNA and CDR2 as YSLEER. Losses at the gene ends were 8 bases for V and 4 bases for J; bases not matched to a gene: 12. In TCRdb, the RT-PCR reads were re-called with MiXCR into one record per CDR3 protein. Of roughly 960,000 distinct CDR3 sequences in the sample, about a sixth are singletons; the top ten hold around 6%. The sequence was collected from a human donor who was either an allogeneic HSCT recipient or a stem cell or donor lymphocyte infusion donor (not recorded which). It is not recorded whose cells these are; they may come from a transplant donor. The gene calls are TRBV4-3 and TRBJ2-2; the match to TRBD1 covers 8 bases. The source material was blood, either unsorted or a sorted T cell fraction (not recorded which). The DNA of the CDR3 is TGCGCCAGCCACGACTCGGGGACAGGTCGCACCGGGGAGCTGTTTTTT. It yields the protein CASHDSGTGRTGELFF.